The next 20 T cell receptor beta chains were all read from a single sample in a study of regulatory T cells (dated by TCRdb to the late 2010s). Overall study outcomes, separate from this receptor: Hydrophobic residues at CDR3 positions 6 and 7 were enriched in conventional CD4+ T cells from CD3G-deficient patients, which suggests more self-reactive specificities.

Their antigens remain unidentified. Library preparation employed the immunoSEQ multiplex PCR assay. The multiplex PCR relied on 52 forward TRBV primers and 13 reverse TRBJ primers, and amplification bias was corrected through assay-based and computational methods. The immuneACCESS repertoire file appears here via TCRdb, limited to in-frame rearrangements. These files lack a portion of the clones; in checked studies, under half of the deficit traces to unresolved V genes, and the cause of the others is not known. The sample table lists about 35,000 clones, about nine tenths of them with a count of one. Jointly, the top ten make up approximately 2.4% of the sample. Sequences were obtained from conventional CD4+ T cells sorted from blood. The receptor source for this set is a person between 18 and 35 years old with CD3G deficiency.

This sequence joins TRBV28 and TRBJ2-4; a possible D gene is TRBD1 (5 bases). CDR3 length equals 17 residues. The V end lost 5 bases, the J end lost 0 bases, and 17 bases lay between the germline ends. Germline V lookup: CDR1 MDHEN, CDR2 SYDVKM. The DNA of the CDR3 is TGTGCCAGCAGTCCATGGGGCCAAGACGTAGCCAAAAACATTCAGTACTTC. Translated: CASSPWGQDVAKNIQYF.

The J gene is TRBJ1-5, the V gene TRBV21-1. TRBV21-1 counts as a pseudogene. This CDR3 spans 19 amino acids. CDR3 DNA: TGTGCCAGCAGCCGTCCCTCGGGAGGGGGCGCGTGGGGAAATCAGCCCCAGCATTTT. It specifies CASSRPSGGGAWGNQPQHF.

In this sample, this clone turned up a few times. The chain is built from TRBV19 and TRBJ2-6; the D is unclear. Per the germline V gene, CDR1 is LNHDA and CDR2 is SQIVND (reference sequence). Trimming took 4 bases from V and 2 from J, leaving 15 bases between them. CDR3 length: 17 amino acids. The CDR3 reads CASSSNINLAGANVLTF. The CDR3 nucleotides read TGTGCCAGTAGTAGTAACATCAACCTGGCTGGGGCCAACGTCCTGACTTTC.

This chain connects TRBV5-1 to TRBJ1-1; D is uncertain. V lost 1 base and J 2 bases, leaving 6 bases between the germline ends. The CDR3 sequence is 13 residues long. Germline V gene sequence: CDR1 SGHRS, CDR2 YFSETQ. This chain's CDR3 is CASSLRINTEAFF. The CDR3 coding sequence is TGCGCCAGCAGCTTGAGAATCAACACTGAAGCTTTCTTT.

The gene calls are TRBV7-9 and TRBJ2-7; D is possibly TRBD2 (6 bases). V lost 2 bases and J 6 bases, leaving 11 bases between the germline ends. This CDR3 has 13 amino acids. From germline, CDR1 is SEHNR and CDR2 FQNEAQ (reference sequence). The CDR3 reads CASSLSRGSEQYF. The CDR3 bases are TGTGCCAGCAGCTTAAGTCGGGGGAGCGAGCAGTACTTC.

The V gene is TRBV11-3, the J gene TRBJ2-1; D is possibly TRBD1 (6 bases). Trimming took 2 bases from V and 3 from J, leaving 8 bases between them. Germline CDR1 is SGHNT and CDR2 is YENEEA. The CDR3 covers 14 residues. CDR3 region: CASSLLQGYNEQFF. The CDR3 DNA sequence: TGTGCCAGCAGCTTATTACAGGGCTACAATGAGCAGTTCTTC.

This clone showed up just once. This chain links TRBV5-6 with TRBJ2-5, with TRBD2 as a possible D gene (6 bases). CDR1 is SGHDT, CDR2 YYEEEE, per germline. Trimming took off 2 bases at V and 3 bases at J, with 11 bases between the two ends. The CDR3 is made up of 14 amino acids. The CDR3 sequence is CASSFIGGEETQYF. The CDR3 nucleotides read TGTGCCAGCAGCTTTATCGGGGGAGAAGAGACCCAGTACTTC.

The chain employs TRBV28 and TRBJ1-5; tentatively, D is TRBD1 (5 bases). CDR1 is MDHEN and CDR2 is SYDVKM in the germline V gene. The CDR3 sequence is 12 residues long. Trimming removed 8 bases from V and 7 bases from J, with 12 bases in between. Here the CDR3 reads CASERGGQPQHF. The CDR3 nucleotides read TGTGCCAGCGAGAGGGGTGGACAGCCCCAGCATTTT.

This clone was detected once. The chain is built from TRBV5-1 and TRBJ2-7; no clear D. The CDR3 has 13 amino acids. V lost 2 bases and J lost 6, with 12 bases in between. The germline gives CDR1 SGHRS, CDR2 YFSETQ. CDR3 sequence reads: CASSFEPGSEQYF. The CDR3 DNA is TGCGCCAGCAGCTTTGAACCCGGTTCCGAGCAGTACTTC.

The chain links TRBV28 to TRBJ2-7; possibly TRBD1 for D (7 bases). The CDR3 length is 13 residues. Trimming stripped 8 bases from V and 7 bases from J, with 18 bases between. Germline-derived CDR1 and CDR2 are MDHEN and SYDVKM. Here the CDR3 reads CASSFPGGREQYF. In DNA form, the CDR3 reads TGTGCCAGCTCCTTTCCAGGGGGGCGGGAGCAGTACTTC.

The rearrangement joins TRBV28 to TRBJ1-5; 7 bases map to TRBD1. In germline, CDR1 is MDHEN, CDR2 SYDVKM. V shed 5 bases and J 3 bases; nucleotides not matched to a gene: 7. The CDR3 runs 15 residues. The DNA of the CDR3 is TGTGCCAGCAGTCGTTTACAGGGGACCAATCAGCCCCAGCATTTT. Amino acids: CASSRLQGTNQPQHF.

This clone occurred a few times. This chain links TRBV11-1 with TRBJ2-7; the match to TRBD2 covers 7 bases. Germline trimming cut 1 base from V and 5 bases from J; bases unmatched to any gene: 11. CDR1 SGHAT and CDR2 FQDESV come from the germline V gene (reference sequence). This CDR3 spans 16 amino acids. The CDR3 DNA reads as TGTGCCAGCAGCTTAGAGGGCCTAGCGGAGCTCCACGAGCAGTACTTC. It yields the protein CASSLEGLAELHEQYF.

The chain carries TRBV28 and TRBJ1-1; 8 bases align to TRBD1. The CDR3 runs 14 residues. V lost 8 bases to trimming and J lost 2 bases; unmatched junction nucleotides: 7. Looked up from germline, CDR1 is MDHEN and CDR2 is SYDVKM. In nucleotides, the CDR3 is TGTGCCAGCGAGACAGGGGTTGGAAACACTGAAGCTTTCTTT. This codes for CASETGVGNTEAFF. Together with reference TRBV28 and TRBJ1-1, the CDR3 gives the full variable domain: DVKVTQSSRYLVKRTGEKVFLECVQDMDHENMFWYRQDPGLGLRLIYFSYDVKMKEKGDIPEGYSVSREKKERFSLILESASTNQTSMYLCASETGVGNTEAFFGQGTRLTVV.

The chain couples TRBV5-1 to TRBJ2-2; D might be TRBD2 (5 bases). The V and J ends lost 0 bases and 2 bases respectively, with 14 bases between them. This CDR3 has 17 amino acids. Germline lookup yields CDR1 SGHRS and CDR2 YFSETQ. In nucleotides, the CDR3 is TGCGCCAGCAGCTTGGTCTCGGTGACTACAAACACCGGGGAGCTGTTTTTT. Translation: CASSLVSVTTNTGELFF.

For this clone: At one end the junction does not follow the germline gene, possibly because of a read error. V usage is TRBV11-2 and J usage is TRBJ2-1; D not resolved. The germline CDR1 and CDR2 sequences are SGHAT and FQNNGV. The CDR3 sequence is 13 residues long. CDR3 region: CASSLMVYSEQFF. The CDR3 DNA is TGTGCCAGCAGCTTGATGGTTTACAGTGAGCAGTTCTTC.

The CDR3 nucleotides are TGTGCCAGCAGTCCAGGACAGGGAGGGAACAATGAGCAGTTCTTC. Residues: CASSPGQGGNNEQFF. The rearrangement links TRBV6-1 to TRBJ2-1; D possibly corresponds to TRBD1 (8 bases). V lost 5 bases and J 5 bases, leaving 16 bases between the germline ends. Germline-derived CDR1 and CDR2 are MNHNS and SASEGT. The CDR3 loop spans 15 amino acids.

V gene TRBV5-1 combines with J gene TRBJ1-1, with D tentatively TRBD1 (6 bases). Looked up from germline, CDR1 is SGHRS and CDR2 is YFSETQ. Trimming removed 0 bases at V and 7 bases at J, with 7 bases between. The CDR3 spans 12 residues. The CDR3 here is CASSLEQGEAFF. The DNA for the CDR3 is TGCGCCAGCAGCTTGGAACAGGGTGAAGCTTTCTTT.

The chain links TRBV6-6 to TRBJ1-4; D gene uncertain. CDR1 and CDR2 (germline): MNHNY, SVGAGI (reference sequence). This CDR3 region has 14 residues. The V end lost 1 base, the J end lost 7 bases, and 10 bases lay between the germline ends. The CDR3 DNA reads TGTGCCAGCAGTTACTACTTCGGGCGTGAAAAACTGTTTTTT. Encoded protein: CASSYYFGREKLFF.

The chain combines TRBV28 with TRBJ2-4, with 14 bases matching TRBD2. Trimming at V came to 5 bases and at J to 10 bases, leaving 7 bases not matched to a gene. The CDR3 runs 15 residues. CDR1 MDHEN and CDR2 SYDVKM come from the germline V gene. The CDR3 nucleotides read TGTGCCAGCAGTCCCGGACTAGCGGGAGGTAGGATTCAGTACTTC. This translates into CASSPGLAGGRIQYF.

This clone was seen just once. The chain uses TRBV6-1 and TRBJ2-3; a weak D match, TRBD2 (5 bases). Between the trimmed V and J ends, which lost 4 bases and 6 bases, there was a span of 20 bases. Per germline, CDR1 MNHNS and CDR2 SASEGT. The CDR3 length is 16 residues. The CDR3 sequence: CASSGLLVARRDTQYF. The CDR3 bases are TGTGCCAGCAGTGGACTGTTGGTGGCGCGGAGGGATACGCAGTATTTT.